Below are 30 T cell receptor beta chains sequenced from a single sample in a study of blood T cell repertoires in COVID-19. Only in-frame clones appear in the TCRdb table, and some are missing; sequencing was by immunoSEQ multiplex PCR. The sample has over 250,000 clones, about 89% seen once. Sequencing was done on a sample of peripheral blood. Source of these receptors: a woman in her 40s who had recovered from COVID-19.

J is TRBJ2-1 and V is TRBV7-8; D call uncertain. Germline V gene lookup returns CDR1 SGHVS and CDR2 FQNEAQ. This CDR3 has 15 residues. Trimming took 1 base from V and 4 from J, leaving 11 bases between them. Written as DNA, the CDR3 is TGTGCCAGCAGCTTAGATTTGCAGATTTACAATGAGCAGTTCTTC. Translated, it gives CASSLDLQIYNEQFF.

This chain uses TRBV25-1 with TRBJ2-6, with 9 bases identical to TRBD1. The junction had 11 bases not matched to a gene; V was cut back by 10 bases and J by 1 base. The length of the CDR3 is 17 residues. Germline V gives CDR1 MGHDK, CDR2 SYGVNS. The DNA of the CDR3 is TGTGCCACTCGGCCGGGACAGGGTTCGTCTGGGGCCAACGTCCTGACTTTC. As protein: CATRPGQGSSGANVLTF.

In nucleotides, the CDR3 is TGTGCCAGCAGCCCGGGGAGCCCTGGGGAGACCCAGTACTTC. Protein sequence: CASSPGSPGETQYF. The V call is TRBV7-3, the J call TRBJ2-5; possible D gene TRBD2, 5 bases. Trimming took 5 bases from V and 5 from J, leaving 15 bases between them. Germline CDR1 is SGHTA and CDR2 is FQGTGA. This CDR3 is built from 14 residues.

The CDR3 reads CASSPGLAGDFGDTQYF. CDR3 nucleotide sequence: TGCGCCAGCAGCCCAGGACTAGCGGGGGATTTTGGAGATACGCAGTATTTT. The rearrangement links TRBV5-1 to TRBJ2-3, with 13 bases matching TRBD2. The CDR3 covers 17 residues. Germline CDR1 reads SGHRS; CDR2 reads YFSETQ. V was pared by 4 bases and J by 5 bases, with 10 bases of the junction left unmatched.

This clone was picked up one time. V and J are TRBV9 and TRBJ1-2; unclear D gene. There are 14 residues in the CDR3. Germline CDR1 is SGDLS and CDR2 is YYNGEE. Trimming removed 0 bases from V and 2 bases from J, with 8 bases in between. The CDR3 bases are TGTGCCAGCAGCGTAGGTGGAGAAAACTATGGCTACACCTTC. It translates to CASSVGGENYGYTF.

This chain joins TRBV5-1 and TRBJ2-7; D uncertain. CDR3 length: 13 amino acids. CDR1 is SGHRS and CDR2 is YFSETQ in the germline V gene. Deletions cut 1 base from V and 4 bases from J, with 9 bases between. Written as DNA, the CDR3 is TGCGCCAGCAGCTTGACACCTAGGTACGAGCAGTACTTC. Its protein product is CASSLTPRYEQYF.

The chain carries TRBV30 and TRBJ2-7; 10 bases align to TRBD1. J gave up 4 bases and V 5 bases, and 11 bases lay outside the gene matches. The CDR3 length is 15 residues. Germline V gene data show CDR1 as GTSNPN and CDR2 as SVGIG (reference sequence). The CDR3 here is CAWRGTGEGVYEQYF. The DNA for the CDR3 is TGTGCCTGGCGCGGGACAGGGGAGGGGGTATACGAGCAGTACTTC.

The sample holds a few counts of this clone. This chain connects TRBV19 to TRBJ2-5; 7 bases agree with TRBD2. The CDR3 is made up of 14 amino acids. Losses at the gene ends were 0 bases for V and 5 bases for J; bases not matched to a gene: 3. CDR1 and CDR2 (germline): LNHDA, SQIVND (reference sequence). The CDR3 bases are TGTGCCAGTAGTATAGATCTGGGAGGGGAGACCCAGTACTTC. Its translation: CASSIDLGGETQYF.

Comment on this clone: Since the CDR3 does not end with the conserved phenylalanine or tryptophan, this likely comes from a read error. No DNA is shown, since the ends of the CDR3 on it are uncertain; the CDR3 is the one TCRdb lists. The chain couples TRBV6-1 to TRBJ2-7; the table gives TRBD2 as D, unverified against the DNA. The CDR3 is 12 residues long, ends included. Germline CDR1 reads MNHNS; CDR2 reads SASEGT. The CDR3 here is CASSERSGLISP.

The chain has TRBV7-2 and TRBJ2-1, with 11 positions matching TRBD2. CDR1 and CDR2 (germline): SGHTA, FQGNSA. The CDR3 is 17 residues long. V gave up 0 bases and J gave up 1 base; unmatched junction bases: 2. The CDR3 sequence is CASSLATSGGSYNEQFF. The DNA for the CDR3 is TGTGCCAGCAGCTTAGCCACTAGCGGGGGTTCCTACAATGAGCAGTTCTTC.

The V gene is TRBV5-8, the J gene TRBJ2-7, with TRBD2 matching over 8 bases. Trimming took 1 base from V and 2 from J; bases not matched to a gene: 8. Germline V lookup: CDR1 SGHTS, CDR2 YDEGEE. CDR3 length: 16 amino acids. The CDR3 bases are TGTGCCAGCAGCTTGACTAGACAAGCGGGGGCCTACGAGCAGTACTTC. It codes for CASSLTRQAGAYEQYF.

The CDR3 is CASSLGRGPNTEAFF. The CDR3, as DNA: TGTGCCAGCAGTTTGGGCAGGGGGCCAAACACTGAAGCTTTCTTT. The chain recombines TRBV27 with TRBJ1-1; 8 bases are shared with TRBD1. Germline assignment: CDR1 MNHEY and CDR2 SMNVEV (reference sequence). This CDR3 comprises 15 residues. V shed 3 bases and J 2 bases; nucleotides not matched to a gene: 5.

J is TRBJ2-1 and V is TRBV10-3; the match to TRBD2 covers 8 bases. Germline trimming cut 6 bases from V and 9 bases from J; bases unmatched to any gene: 10. CDR1 is ENHRY and CDR2 is SYGVKD in the germline V gene. This CDR3 spans 14 amino acids. The DNA of the CDR3 is TGTGCCATCAGCACCGGGACTAGAGCAGGTGAGCAGTTCTTC. Amino acid sequence: CAISTGTRAGEQFF.

The J gene is TRBJ2-5, the V gene TRBV12-3 or TRBV12-4; D is perhaps TRBD1 (6 bases). The CDR3 covers 13 residues. V lost 7 bases to trimming and J lost 4 bases, with 13 bases between them. In DNA form, the CDR3 reads TGTGCCAGCACGGCAGGGGCCCTAGAGACCCAGTACTTC. Amino acid sequence: CASTAGALETQYF.

V gene TRBV11-2 combines with J gene TRBJ2-7; the match to TRBD1 covers 7 bases. The germline V gene has CDR1 SGHAT and CDR2 FQNNGV. This CDR3 spans 13 amino acids. V shed 3 bases, J shed 3 bases, and the junction held 2 bases outside the gene matches. The CDR3 spells CASSFGTVYEQYF. The CDR3 bases are TGTGCCAGCAGCTTTGGGACAGTCTACGAGCAGTACTTC.

This CDR3 is CASSIIWDRGRPSGYGYTF. The CDR3 DNA is TGTGCCAGTAGTATAATCTGGGACAGGGGGCGACCCTCGGGGTATGGCTACACCTTC. V gene TRBV19 combines with J gene TRBJ1-2; TRBD1 aligns across 12 bases. The junction had 15 bases not matched to a gene; V was cut back by 2 bases and J by 5 bases. The CDR3 is made up of 19 amino acids. Germline V gene lookup returns CDR1 LNHDA and CDR2 SQIVND (reference sequence). Full variable domain (missing parts from reference TRBV19 and TRBJ1-2): DGGITQSPKYLFRKEGQNVTLSCEQNLNHDAMYWYRQDPGQGLRLIYYSQIVNDFQKGDIAEGYSVSREKKESFPLTVTSAQKNPTAFYLCASSIIWDRGRPSGYGYTFGSGTRLTVV.

The V call is TRBV6-5, the J call TRBJ1-6; D gene uncertain. The V and J ends lost 8 bases and 8 bases respectively, with 10 bases between them. The CDR3 runs to 12 residues. Germline CDR1 is MNHEY and CDR2 is SVGAGI. DNA for the CDR3: TGTGCCAGCTTTCGGGAAGATTCACCCCTCCACTTT. This encodes CASFREDSPLHF.

The rearrangement uses TRBV9 and TRBJ2-3; the match to TRBD2 covers 7 bases. The germline V gene encodes CDR1 SGDLS and CDR2 YYNGEE. J was trimmed by 8 bases and V by 7 bases; bases with no gene match: 7. The CDR3 extends over 12 amino acids. The CDR3 loop is CASSRGVGTQYF. In DNA form, the CDR3 reads TGTGCCAGCTCTCGGGGGGTTGGTACGCAGTATTTT.

Ten or more counts support this clone. The chain joins TRBV30 to TRBJ1-1; no clear D. The CDR3 loop spans 13 amino acids. Trimming cost V 4 bases and J 0 bases, with 9 bases left between them. CDR1 and CDR2 from the germline V gene are GTSNPN and SVGIG (reference sequence). CDR3 amino acids: CAWTGSVNTEAFF. DNA for the CDR3: TGTGCCTGGACGGGGAGTGTGAACACTGAAGCTTTCTTT.

V is TRBV5-5 and J is TRBJ1-1; no clear D gene. The CDR3 length is 13 residues. The V end was cut by 4 bases, the J end by 1 base, with 8 bases between. Germline V lookup: CDR1 SGHKS, CDR2 YYEKEE (reference sequence). The CDR3: CASSRDTNTEAFF. CDR3 coding DNA: TGTGCCAGCAGCCGAGATACGAACACTGAAGCTTTCTTT.

The chain carries TRBV7-3 and TRBJ1-3; D gene ambiguous. The CDR3 runs to 13 residues. Per germline, CDR1 SGHTA and CDR2 FQGTGA. The V and J ends lost 6 bases and 7 bases respectively, with 13 bases between them. The CDR3 nucleotides are TGTGCCAGCAGTCAGATGAACCTGAACACCATATATTTT. Translated: CASSQMNLNTIYF.

V and J are TRBV19 and TRBJ1-2; possibly TRBD1 for D (5 bases). CDR3 length: 16 residues. The V and J ends lost 4 bases and 4 bases respectively, with 19 bases between them. CDR1 and CDR2 (germline): LNHDA, SQIVND (reference sequence). The CDR3 DNA follows: TGTGCCAGTAGTACAAGGGGAGGAGGTTTGAGCTATGGCTACACCTTC. As protein: CASSTRGGGLSYGYTF.

The rearrangement links TRBV7-2 to TRBJ2-2, with a weak D call TRBD1 (6 bases). This CDR3 contains 15 residues. V lost 1 base and J 5 bases, leaving 11 bases between the germline ends. CDR1 is SGHTA, CDR2 FQGNSA, per germline. The CDR3 reads CASSLVAGTTGELFF. CDR3 bases: TGTGCCAGCAGCTTAGTGGCAGGGACAACCGGGGAGCTGTTTTTT.

The chain carries TRBV5-1 and TRBJ2-5; D is perhaps TRBD2 (7 bases). V shed 0 bases and J shed 8 bases, with 17 bases lying between them. The CDR3 is 15 residues long. CDR1 and CDR2 from the germline V gene are SGHRS and YFSETQ. In nucleotides, the CDR3 is TGCGCCAGCAGCTTGGCGGGGGGCCTGGAAAAAACCCAGTACTTC. Translating gives CASSLAGGLEKTQYF.

V and J are TRBV9 and TRBJ2-7, with D tentatively TRBD1 (5 bases). The V end was cut by 0 bases, the J end by 3 bases, with 10 bases between. This CDR3 has 14 amino acids. Per germline, CDR1 SGDLS and CDR2 YYNGEE. The CDR3 is CASSVEPGLYEQYF. The CDR3 bases are TGTGCCAGCAGCGTAGAGCCAGGGCTCTACGAGCAGTACTTC.

This clone has just one count. The chain links TRBV11-3 to TRBJ2-3, with 14 bases fitting TRBD2. J lost 7 bases, V lost 4 bases, and 10 bases had no gene match. CDR3 length: 17 residues. From germline, CDR1 is SGHNT and CDR2 YENEEA. The CDR3 loop is CASSSRLAGGPQHTQYF. Written as DNA, the CDR3 is TGTGCCAGCAGCTCGCGACTAGCGGGGGGGCCGCAACATACGCAGTATTTT.

The chain uses TRBV12-3 or TRBV12-4 and TRBJ1-2; TRBD1 aligns across 8 bases. Trimming removed 7 bases from V and 8 bases from J; junction bases left unmatched: 6. This CDR3 spans 12 amino acids. In DNA, the CDR3 is TGTGCCAGCAACCCGACAGGGGAGGGCTACACCTTC. Protein sequence: CASNPTGEGYTF.

In DNA, the CDR3 is TGTGCCAGCAGTTCCCCTAATAATTCACCCCTCCACTTT. It specifies CASSSPNNSPLHF. The chain uses TRBV6-6 and TRBJ1-6; D is uncertain. V lost 4 bases to trimming and J lost 5 bases, with 6 bases between them. This CDR3 contains 13 residues. Germline CDR1 and CDR2: MNHNY and SVGAGI (reference sequence).

This chain connects TRBV7-2 to TRBJ1-3, with D possibly matching TRBD1 (5 bases). This CDR3 comprises 19 residues. The germline V and J ends were trimmed by 1 base and 0 bases, with 19 bases remaining between them. Germline V gives CDR1 SGHTA, CDR2 FQGNSA. The CDR3 DNA is TGTGCCAGCAGCTTAGGAATACTGGCCAGGGCCCACTCTGGAAACACCATATATTTT. It is translated as CASSLGILARAHSGNTIYF.

V usage is TRBV15 and J usage is TRBJ1-2; D is possibly TRBD1 (5 bases). Germline lookup yields CDR1 LNHNV and CDR2 YYDKDF (reference sequence). CDR3 length: 17 residues. Between the trimmed V and J ends, which lost 0 bases and 3 bases, there was a span of 17 bases. The DNA of the CDR3 is TGTGCCACCAGCAGAGATCCTAAGCAGGGTAGGGACTATGGCTACACCTTC. Translated, it gives CATSRDPKQGRDYGYTF.